This TCR beta chain was obtained from a study of tumor-infiltrating lymphocytes in primary liver carcinoma. Overall study context: All patients, whether men or women, fell within 30 to 69 years of age. Samples returned roughly 3.5 to 7.13 million productive TCRbeta reads, a yield that was similar across tissue types. Notes on the study in general: Bulk, unsorted sampling meant CD4+ and CD8+ repertoires went uncompared.

The template, about 510 ng total RNA, yielded TCR beta cDNA made with a constant-region primer. Three nested multiplex PCR rounds, a slightly modified ARM-PCR method, built the TCR beta libraries. TCRdb independently ran MiXCR on the multiplex PCR reads; one entry per CDR3 protein. The table shows about 350,000 distinct CDR3 sequences, with less than 65% occurring only once. Germline DNA was extracted alongside blood RNA, which was obtained from unsorted whole blood. As concerns this clonotype: What it binds is unknown. Likely a read error: the CDR3 ends without its conserved phenylalanine or tryptophan.

Sequencing input: peripheral blood. The TCR originated in a man aged 40-55 years with primary liver carcinoma and hepatitis B virus infection.

The CDR3 DNA reads TGTGCCAGTATCTTGGTTGGGACAGGAGGCTACACCTTG. Translating gives CASILVGTGGYTL. The V gene is TRBV5-6, the J gene TRBJ1-2; TRBD1 aligns across 8 bases. Germline-derived CDR1 and CDR2 are SGHDT and YYEEEE. Trimming removed 8 bases from V and 8 bases from J; junction bases left unmatched: 11. The CDR3 length is 13 residues.